Reported below is one T cell receptor beta chain. What it binds is unknown. Trimming removed 3 bases from V and 5 bases from J, with 10 bases in between. The CDR3 is 13 residues long. The germline gives CDR1 SEHNR, CDR2 FQNEAQ (reference sequence). The source of the sample is a study of CD8+CD57+ T cells in acquired aplastic anemia. Across the whole study: Average DNA yield from sorted CD4+ and CD8+ cells was approximately 3 ug.

Regarding the study as a whole: Patients and controls were found to share roughly 31 CD8+ CDR3 sequences.

The patients chosen for sequencing had shown expansion of CD8+CD57+ cells (detected by flow cytometry). The cohort consisted entirely of patients having severe acquired aplastic anemia. The TCR beta profiling, which covered VDJ combination and CDR3 sequence, was carried out using genomic DNA as the template. TCRdb re-derived calls from the reads in MiXCR, one entry per CDR3 protein. The sample carries around 200,000 distinct CDR3 sequences, approximately 60% recorded once. The chain links TRBV7-9 to TRBJ2-5; TRBD2 might be the D (6 bases). This receptor was identified in a human donor with aplastic anemia. The specimen sequenced was sorted CD4+, CD8+, or CD8+CD57+ T cells (not recorded which) from PBMCs. Written as DNA, the CDR3 is TGTGCCAGCAGCTTGGCGGGGTCGGAGACCCAGTACTTC. It codes for CASSLAGSETQYF.